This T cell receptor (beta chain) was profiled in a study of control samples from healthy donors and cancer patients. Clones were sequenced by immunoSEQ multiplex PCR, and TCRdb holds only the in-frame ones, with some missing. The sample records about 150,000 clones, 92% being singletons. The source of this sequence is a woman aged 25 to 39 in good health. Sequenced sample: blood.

DNA for the CDR3: TGTGCCACCAGCGGCCGGGGCAGGGAAGCTTTCTTT. Protein product: CATSGRGREAFF. This chain links TRBV15 with TRBJ1-1, with D tentatively TRBD1 (5 bases). V was clipped by 5 bases and J by 8 bases, with 12 bases between them. This CDR3 spans 12 amino acids. Germline CDR1 and CDR2: LNHNV and YYDKDF (reference sequence).